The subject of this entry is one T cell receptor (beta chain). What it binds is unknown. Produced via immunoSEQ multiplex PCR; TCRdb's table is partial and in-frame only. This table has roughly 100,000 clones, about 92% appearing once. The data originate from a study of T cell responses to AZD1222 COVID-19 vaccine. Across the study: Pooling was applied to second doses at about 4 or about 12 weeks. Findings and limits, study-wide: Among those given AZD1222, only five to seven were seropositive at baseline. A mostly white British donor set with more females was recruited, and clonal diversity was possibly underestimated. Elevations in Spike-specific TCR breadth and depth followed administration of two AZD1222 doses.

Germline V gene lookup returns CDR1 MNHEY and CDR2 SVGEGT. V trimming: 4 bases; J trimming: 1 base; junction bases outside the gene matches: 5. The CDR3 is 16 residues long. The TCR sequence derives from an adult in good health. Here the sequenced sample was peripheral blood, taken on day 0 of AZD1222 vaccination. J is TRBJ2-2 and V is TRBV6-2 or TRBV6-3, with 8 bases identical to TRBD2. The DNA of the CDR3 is TGTGCCAGCAGTTTCCCAGCGGGAGTGAACACCGGGGAGCTGTTTTTT. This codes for CASSFPAGVNTGELFF.